This T cell receptor beta chain was obtained from a study of T cells after posttransplantation cyclophosphamide. General observations from the study: Donor CD8+ memory clones often dominated recipient blood repertoires at later times. Recipient CMV seropositivity and CMV reactivation strongly tracked TRB clonality.

In regard to this clone: As yet, its antigen is unknown.

Sequenced by immunoSEQ multiplex PCR; TCRdb stores in-frame clones only, minus some. This table holds around 18,000 clones, 83% found once. Losses at the gene ends were 3 bases for V and 4 bases for J; bases not matched to a gene: 8. The CDR3 sequence is 15 residues long. Germline assignment: CDR1 SGHDN and CDR2 FVKESK. Sequencing was performed on memory CD4+ T cells sorted from blood. The V call is TRBV14, the J call TRBJ1-2; 7 positions match TRBD1. The TCR sequence derives from a young man in good health and a related stem cell transplant donor. This CDR3 reads CASSQLTGQSYGYTF. CDR3 bases: TGTGCCAGCAGCCAGCTAACGGGACAGAGCTATGGCTACACCTTC.